This T cell receptor (beta chain) stems from a study of blood T cell repertoires in COVID-19. Study background: Some COVID-19 samples were acute and others convalescent; all came from the United States, Italy and Spain. The cDNA or gDNA used as material had been derived from T cells, B-cell-depleted T cells, or PBMCs.

Germline assignment: CDR1 MNHEY and CDR2 SMNVEV (reference sequence). The CDR3 covers 13 residues. Trimming took 1 base from V and 8 from J, leaving 11 bases between them. Authors' analysis steps: Estimation of nucleated cell counts relied on the amplification of reference gene primers. Clones were read by immunoSEQ multiplex PCR, and TCRdb kept only the in-frame ones, dropping some. The D gene and trimming were derived from the DNA, and the V and J assignments and clone size from that table. The sample consists of roughly 45,000 clones, over 70% of them appearing once. The source material was peripheral blood. The chain combines TRBV27 with TRBJ1-2; D perhaps matches TRBD1 (6 bases). The receptor was derived from a woman between 55 and 75 years old with acute or convalescent COVID-19. CDR3 amino acids: CASSLFRGAGYTF. In DNA, the CDR3 is TGTGCCAGCAGTTTATTCCGGGGGGCCGGCTACACCTTC.